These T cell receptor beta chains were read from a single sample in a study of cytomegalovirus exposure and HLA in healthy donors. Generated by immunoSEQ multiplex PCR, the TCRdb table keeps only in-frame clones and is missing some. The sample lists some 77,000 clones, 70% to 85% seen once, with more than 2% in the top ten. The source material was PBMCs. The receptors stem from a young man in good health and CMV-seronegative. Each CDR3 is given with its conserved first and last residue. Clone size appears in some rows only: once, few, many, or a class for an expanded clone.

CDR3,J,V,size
CSVLGDSEAFF,TRBJ1-1,TRBV29-1,.
CASRNRGNTIYF,TRBJ1-3,TRBV11-2,.
CASSFAQGFEQYF,TRBJ2-7,TRBV11-2,.
CAWRTGELNNSPLHF,TRBJ1-6,TRBV30,.
CATSRGLEEAFF,TRBJ1-1,TRBV15,.
CASSGRVNEQFF,TRBJ2-1,TRBV2,.
CASILMGTAENYGYTF,TRBJ1-2,TRBV27,.
CASSGLGIQETQYF,TRBJ2-5,TRBV19,.
CASSPPTSGRYNEQFF,TRBJ2-1,TRBV18,.
CASSSPSGERDTEAFF,TRBJ1-1,TRBV19,.
CASSQDGQGNTEAFF,TRBJ1-1,TRBV4-3,.
CASSISGASYEQYF,TRBJ2-7,TRBV19,.
CASSYLRTGEAKNIQYF,TRBJ2-4,TRBV5-6,.
CAIREGGGTEAFF,TRBJ1-1,TRBV10-3,once
CASSQGERAGRQETQYF,TRBJ2-5,TRBV4-3,.
CASSEVSGTSGNNEQFF,TRBJ2-1,TRBV19,few
CASSLVLSRDSGYEQYF,TRBJ2-7,TRBV5-8,.
CASSEVLAAGELFF,TRBJ2-2,TRBV10-1,.
CASSASGDSYNEQFF,TRBJ2-1,TRBV9,.
CASSSLAAISQETQYF,TRBJ2-5,TRBV7-8,.
CASSERGTSGGPKETQYF,TRBJ2-5,TRBV25-1,.
CASSDILSTGIQYF,TRBJ2-4,TRBV6-1,once
CASSLGTSDYEQYF,TRBJ2-7,TRBV7-8,.
CASRRGNTEAFF,TRBJ1-1,TRBV5-1,few
CASSDISGRASGELFF,TRBJ2-2,TRBV25-1,once
CASSRQGSEAFF,TRBJ1-1,TRBV14,.
CASSVGRGPNTGELFF,TRBJ2-2,TRBV9,.
CASSSQTTSAGELFF,TRBJ2-2,TRBV11-2,once
CASSQDQAGVDTQYF,TRBJ2-3,TRBV4-1,few
CASRPGGIGYGYTF,TRBJ1-2,TRBV28,.
CASQGHPEAEGYTF,TRBJ1-2,TRBV28,once